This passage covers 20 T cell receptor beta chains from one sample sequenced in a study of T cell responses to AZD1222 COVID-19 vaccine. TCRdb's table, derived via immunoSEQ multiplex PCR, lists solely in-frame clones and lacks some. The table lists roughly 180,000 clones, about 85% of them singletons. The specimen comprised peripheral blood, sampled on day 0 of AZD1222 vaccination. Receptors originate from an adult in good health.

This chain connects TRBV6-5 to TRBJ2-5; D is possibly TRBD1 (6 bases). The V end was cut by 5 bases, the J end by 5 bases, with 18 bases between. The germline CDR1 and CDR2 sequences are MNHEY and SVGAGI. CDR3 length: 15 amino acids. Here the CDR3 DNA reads TGTGCCAGCAGTATATACACCGGGACAAGGGAGACCCAGTACTTC. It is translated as CASSIYTGTRETQYF.

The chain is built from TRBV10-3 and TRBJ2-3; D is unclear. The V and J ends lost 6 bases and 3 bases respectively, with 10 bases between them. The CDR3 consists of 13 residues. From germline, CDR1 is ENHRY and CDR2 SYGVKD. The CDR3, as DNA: TGTGCCATCAGCCATCTAGGGACAGATACGCAGTATTTT. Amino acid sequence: CAISHLGTDTQYF.

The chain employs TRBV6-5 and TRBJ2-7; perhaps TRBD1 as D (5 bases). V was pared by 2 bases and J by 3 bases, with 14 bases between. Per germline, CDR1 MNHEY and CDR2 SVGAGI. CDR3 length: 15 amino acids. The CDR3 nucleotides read TGTGCCAGCAGTTACCAACCAGGGATGATCTACGAGCAGTACTTC. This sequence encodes CASSYQPGMIYEQYF.

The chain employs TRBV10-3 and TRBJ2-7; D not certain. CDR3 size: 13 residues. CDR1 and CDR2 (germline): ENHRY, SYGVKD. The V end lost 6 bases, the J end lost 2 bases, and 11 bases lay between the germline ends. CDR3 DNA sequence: TGTGCCATCAGCGGAGTCCCCCCCTACGAGCAGTACTTC. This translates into CAISGVPPYEQYF.

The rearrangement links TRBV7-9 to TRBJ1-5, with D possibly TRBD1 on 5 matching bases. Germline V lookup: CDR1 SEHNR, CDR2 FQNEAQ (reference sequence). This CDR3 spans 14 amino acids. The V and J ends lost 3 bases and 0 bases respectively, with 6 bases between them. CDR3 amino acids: CASSFDSSNQPQHF. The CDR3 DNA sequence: TGTGCCAGCAGCTTTGACAGTAGCAATCAGCCCCAGCATTTT.

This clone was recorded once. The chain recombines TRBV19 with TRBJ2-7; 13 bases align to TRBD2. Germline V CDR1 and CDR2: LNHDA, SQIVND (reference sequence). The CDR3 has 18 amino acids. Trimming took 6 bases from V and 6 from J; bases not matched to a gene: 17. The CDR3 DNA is TGTGCCAGTAGCGGACTAGCGGGAGCTCGGTCCGCCCTCAGCGAGCAGTACTTC. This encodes CASSGLAGARSALSEQYF.

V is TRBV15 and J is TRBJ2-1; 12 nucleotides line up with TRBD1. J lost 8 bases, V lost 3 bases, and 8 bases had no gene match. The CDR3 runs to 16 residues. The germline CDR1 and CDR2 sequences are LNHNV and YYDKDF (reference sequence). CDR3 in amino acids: CATSSYGTGGVDEQFF. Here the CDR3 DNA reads TGTGCCACCAGCAGCTACGGGACAGGGGGCGTCGATGAGCAGTTCTTC.

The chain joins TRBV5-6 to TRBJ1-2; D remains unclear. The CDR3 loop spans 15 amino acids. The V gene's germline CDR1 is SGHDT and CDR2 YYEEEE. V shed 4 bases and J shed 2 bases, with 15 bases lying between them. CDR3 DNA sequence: TGTGCCAGCAGCCCGTTCGGGAGGTCCAACTATGGCTACACCTTC. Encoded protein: CASSPFGRSNYGYTF.

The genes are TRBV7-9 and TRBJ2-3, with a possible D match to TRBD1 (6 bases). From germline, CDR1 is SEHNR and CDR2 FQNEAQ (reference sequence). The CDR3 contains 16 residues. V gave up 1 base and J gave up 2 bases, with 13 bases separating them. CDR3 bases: TGTGCCAGCAGCTTAGAGGCAGGGGTCCTCACAGATACGCAGTATTTT. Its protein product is CASSLEAGVLTDTQYF.

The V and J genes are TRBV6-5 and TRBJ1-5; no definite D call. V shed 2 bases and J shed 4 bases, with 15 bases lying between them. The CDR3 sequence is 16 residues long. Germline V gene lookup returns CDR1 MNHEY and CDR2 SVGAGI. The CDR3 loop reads CASSYHTRWANQPQHF. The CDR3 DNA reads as TGTGCCAGCAGTTACCACACCAGATGGGCAAATCAGCCCCAGCATTTT.

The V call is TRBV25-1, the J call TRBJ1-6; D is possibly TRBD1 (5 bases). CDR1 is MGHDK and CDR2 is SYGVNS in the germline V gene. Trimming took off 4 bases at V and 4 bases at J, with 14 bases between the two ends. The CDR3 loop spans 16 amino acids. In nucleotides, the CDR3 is TGTGCCAGCAGTGGCCGGGACGGAATGTATAATTCACCCCTCCACTTT. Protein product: CASSGRDGMYNSPLHF. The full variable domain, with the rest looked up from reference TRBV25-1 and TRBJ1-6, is EADIYQTPRYLVIGTGKKITLECSQTMGHDKMYWYQQDPGMELHLIHYSYGVNSTEKGDLSSESTVSRIRTEHFPLTLESARPSHTSQYLCASSGRDGMYNSPLHFGNGTRLTVT.

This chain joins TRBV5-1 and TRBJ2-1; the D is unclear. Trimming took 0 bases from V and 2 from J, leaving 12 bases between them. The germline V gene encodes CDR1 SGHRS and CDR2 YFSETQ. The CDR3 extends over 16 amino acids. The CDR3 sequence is CASSLAFDSTYNEQFF. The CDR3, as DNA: TGCGCCAGCAGCTTGGCCTTCGACTCGACCTACAATGAGCAGTTCTTC.

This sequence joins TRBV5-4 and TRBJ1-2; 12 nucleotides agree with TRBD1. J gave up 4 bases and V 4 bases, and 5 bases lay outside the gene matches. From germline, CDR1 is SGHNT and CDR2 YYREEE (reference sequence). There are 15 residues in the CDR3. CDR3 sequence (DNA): TGTGCCAGCAGCCGGGACAGGGGGCAGGCCTATGGCTACACCTTC. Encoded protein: CASSRDRGQAYGYTF.

The CDR3 DNA sequence: TGTGCCAGCAGCCTCCAGGATTCACCCCTCCACTTT. Its protein is CASSLQDSPLHF. The chain links TRBV27 to TRBJ1-6; the D is unclear. CDR3 length: 12 residues. The germline V and J ends were trimmed by 6 bases and 8 bases, with 8 bases remaining between them. Germline assignment: CDR1 MNHEY and CDR2 SMNVEV (reference sequence).

This CDR3 reads CSAVTAGVQHF. The DNA of the CDR3 is TGCAGTGCTGTCACTGCCGGGGTACAGCATTTT. This chain links TRBV20-1 with TRBJ1-5; D unresolved. This CDR3 has 11 residues. CDR1 and CDR2 (germline): DFQATT, SNEGSKA (reference sequence). Trimming removed 5 bases from V and 13 bases from J, with 15 bases in between.

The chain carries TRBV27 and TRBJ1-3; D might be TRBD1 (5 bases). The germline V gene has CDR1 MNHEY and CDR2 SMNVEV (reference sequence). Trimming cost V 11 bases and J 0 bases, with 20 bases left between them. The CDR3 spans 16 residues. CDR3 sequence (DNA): TGTGCCGAAAAAACCAGGGCGAGGGCCTCTGGAAACACCATATATTTT. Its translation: CAEKTRARASGNTIYF.

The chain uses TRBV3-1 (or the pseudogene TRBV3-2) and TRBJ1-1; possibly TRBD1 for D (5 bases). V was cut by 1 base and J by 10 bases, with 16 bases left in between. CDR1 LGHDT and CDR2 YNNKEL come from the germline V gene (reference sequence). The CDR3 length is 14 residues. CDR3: CASSQVAGRAGAFF. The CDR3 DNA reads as TGTGCCAGCAGCCAAGTTGCAGGGAGAGCTGGAGCTTTCTTT.

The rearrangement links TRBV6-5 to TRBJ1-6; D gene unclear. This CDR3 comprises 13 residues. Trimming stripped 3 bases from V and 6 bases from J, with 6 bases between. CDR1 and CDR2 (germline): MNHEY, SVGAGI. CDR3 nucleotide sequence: TGTGCCAGCAGTTATCGGGGTAATTCACCCCTCCACTTT. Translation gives CASSYRGNSPLHF.

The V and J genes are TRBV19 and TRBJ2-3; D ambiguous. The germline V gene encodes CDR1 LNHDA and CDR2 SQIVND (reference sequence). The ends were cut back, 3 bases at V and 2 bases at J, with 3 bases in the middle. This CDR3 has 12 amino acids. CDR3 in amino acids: CASSIYTDTQYF. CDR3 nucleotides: TGTGCCAGTAGTATTTACACAGATACGCAGTATTTT. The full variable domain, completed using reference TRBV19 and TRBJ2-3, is DGGITQSPKYLFRKEGQNVTLSCEQNLNHDAMYWYRQDPGQGLRLIYYSQIVNDFQKGDIAEGYSVSREKKESFPLTVTSAQKNPTAFYLCASSIYTDTQYFGPGTRLTVL.

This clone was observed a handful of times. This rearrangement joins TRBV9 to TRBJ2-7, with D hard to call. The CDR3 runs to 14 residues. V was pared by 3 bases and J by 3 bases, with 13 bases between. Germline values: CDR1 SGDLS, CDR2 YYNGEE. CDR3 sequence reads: CASSADPDFYEQYF. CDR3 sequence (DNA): TGTGCCAGCAGCGCCGACCCCGATTTCTACGAGCAGTACTTC. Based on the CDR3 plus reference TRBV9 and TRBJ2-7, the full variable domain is DSGVTQTPKHLITATGQRVTLRCSPRSGDLSVYWYQQSLDQGLQFLIQYYNGEERAKGNILERFSAQQFPDLHSELNLSSLELGDSALYFCASSADPDFYEQYFGPGTRLTVT.